This TCR beta chain was observed in a study of human T cells and chemical hapten exposure. This clonotype was detected many times. TCRdb itself ran the RACE reads through MiXCR, one entry per CDR3 protein. The table includes some 330,000 distinct CDR3 sequences, approximately 5% detected once. Germline V gene sequence: CDR1 LGHNA, CDR2 YSLEER. The CDR3 spans 15 residues. The germline V and J ends were trimmed by 0 bases and 1 base, with 9 bases remaining between them. Time point of the sample: pre-sensitization, week 0. Treatment specified: therapeutic diphenylcyclopropenone sensitization with weekly scalp DPC.

The chain recombines TRBV4-3 with TRBJ1-2; D is undetermined. Sequences were derived from whole blood, sampled in connection with sensitization to the hapten diphenylcyclopropenone (DPC). This clonotype originated in a woman between 18 and 30 years old with alopecia areata. Some clones in this sample may be carry-over from other donors' samples. This CDR3 is CASSQDSGFNYGYTF. The CDR3 DNA reads as TGCGCCAGCAGCCAAGATTCAGGATTTAACTATGGCTACACCTTC.